This T cell receptor (beta chain) was sequenced in a study of blood T cell repertoires in COVID-19. On the study more broadly: Sites in the United States, Italy and Spain provided acute and convalescent COVID-19 samples.

The CDR3 consists of 13 residues. The germline V gene has CDR1 SGHNT and CDR2 YENEEA. The germline V and J ends were trimmed by 1 base and 8 bases, with 9 bases remaining between them. As originally analysed: Reference gene primer amplification gave estimated nucleated cell counts. TCRdb's copy holds only in-frame clones and misses some; the assay was immunoSEQ multiplex PCR. Clone size and the V and J calls come from that table; the DNA yielded D and trimming. The sample lists fewer than 35,000 clones; around 81% were seen once. The chain carries TRBV11-3 and TRBJ2-4, with a tentative D call TRBD2 (5 bases). Input material: peripheral blood. The source is a man in his sixties or seventies with acute or convalescent COVID-19. DNA for the CDR3: TGTGCCAGCAGCTTAGGACTAACGGACATTCAGTACTTC. This encodes CASSLGLTDIQYF.